This TCR beta chain was identified during a study of CD8 T cells in ankylosing spondylitis. General study results and limits: Within ankylosing spondylitis blood, a TCR beta motif made up of under 10 highly homologous variants appeared to be characteristic. As reported, disease-linked clones showed significant enrichment in matched ankylosing spondylitis synovial fluid.

In making TCR beta libraries, quantitative 5'-RACE with molecular barcodes was used. TCRdb reprocessed the 5' RACE reads via MiXCR and lists one record per CDR3 protein. There are roughly 38,000 distinct CDR3 sequences in the sample; less than 4% occur only once, and under 3.5% lies in the top ten. Germline CDR1 reads SGDLS; CDR2 reads YYNGEE. The CDR3 runs to 14 residues. The V end was cut by 3 bases, the J end by 5 bases, with 13 bases between. Many counts were recorded for this clonotype. What it recognizes is unknown. The source is a male donor with ankylosing spondylitis or in good health (not recorded which). The V gene is TRBV9, the J gene TRBJ2-3, with a weak D call TRBD2 (5 bases). Sequencing was carried out using blood, either unsorted or a sorted T cell fraction (not recorded which). CDR3 region: CASSGGVGGDTQYF. In DNA form, the CDR3 reads TGTGCCAGCAGCGGCGGTGTAGGAGGAGATACGCAGTATTTT.